This entry features one T cell receptor beta chain sequence. These data are taken from a study of blood T cell repertoires in COVID-19. Turning to the study itself: Sources were T cells, B-cell-depleted T cells, or PBMCs; the material itself was cDNA or gDNA.

Per the original methods: Amplification of reference gene primers provided the estimated nucleated cell counts. The data were produced by immunoSEQ multiplex PCR, yet TCRdb's version contains in-frame clones alone and is incomplete. The V and J calls and clone size are taken from that table; D and trimming were inferred from the DNA. The table lists 100,000 to 150,000 clones, approximately 83% of them singletons. Sequencing used peripheral blood. This clonotype was sampled from a middle-aged man with active or convalescent COVID-19.

CDR3 protein: CASSLAGQSLADTQYF. The CDR3 DNA follows: TGCGCCAGCAGCTTGGCAGGACAAAGCTTAGCAGATACGCAGTATTTT. J is TRBJ2-3 and V is TRBV5-1; possibly TRBD1 for D (5 bases). V lost 0 bases and J lost 4, with 15 bases in between. The CDR3 has 16 residues. CDR1 and CDR2 (germline): SGHRS, YFSETQ.